The 30 T cell receptor beta chains listed next were all sequenced from one sample in a study of technical replicates of blood from a few donors. Profiling relied on immunoSEQ multiplex PCR, and the TCRdb table lists in-frame clones only, not all of them. The data show about 78,000 clones, around 92% seen once. Sequencing was performed on T cells isolated from PBMCs. These receptors were taken from a human donor in good health.

The gene calls are TRBV11-2 and TRBJ2-7; a possible D gene is TRBD2 (6 bases). The length of the CDR3 is 15 residues. Germline loops: CDR1 SGHAT, CDR2 FQNNGV. V was shortened by 7 bases and J by 2 bases, with 18 bases between the two germline ends. DNA for the CDR3: TGTGCCAGCACCATAAGGCGGGACTTCACCTACGAGCAGTACTTC. Protein: CASTIRRDFTYEQYF.

There are a few counts of this clone. The rearrangement joins TRBV5-1 to TRBJ2-1; no clear D gene. The CDR3 loop spans 11 amino acids. CDR1 and CDR2 from the germline V gene are SGHRS and YFSETQ. Trimming pared 5 bases from V and 4 bases from J, leaving 4 bases between. DNA of the CDR3: TGCGCCAGCAGAGCTTACAATGAGCAGTTCTTC. It encodes CASRAYNEQFF.

The chain is built from TRBV27 and TRBJ1-5; TRBD1 aligns across 7 bases. The junction had 13 bases not matched to a gene; V was cut back by 4 bases and J by 7 bases. There are 16 residues in the CDR3. Germline lookup yields CDR1 MNHEY and CDR2 SMNVEV (reference sequence). The CDR3 coding sequence is TGTGCCAGCAGTTATAAAAAAGACAGGGCTAACCAGCCCCAGCATTTT. Its protein product is CASSYKKDRANQPQHF.

CDR3 sequence (DNA): TGTGCCAGCAGCGTTAGCGGGAGTCGCCAGTACGAGCAGTACTTC. It specifies CASSVSGSRQYEQYF. The chain combines TRBV7-2 with TRBJ2-7; 9 bases agree with TRBD2. Looked up from germline, CDR1 is SGHTA and CDR2 is FQGNSA. Trimming at V came to 5 bases and at J to 4 bases, leaving 9 bases not matched to a gene. This CDR3 region has 15 residues. Supplemented by reference TRBV7-2 and TRBJ2-7, the full variable domain reads GAGVSQSPSNKVTEKGKDVELRCDPISGHTALYWYRQSLGQGLEFLIYFQGNSAPDKSGLPSDRFSAERTGGSVSTLTIQRTQQEDSAVYLCASSVSGSRQYEQYFGPGTRLTVT.

The rearrangement uses TRBV29-1 and TRBJ2-5, with D possibly TRBD2 on 5 matching bases. Germline assignment: CDR1 SQVTM and CDR2 ANQGSEA. Trimming took 1 base from V and 5 from J, leaving 8 bases between them. The CDR3 runs to 12 residues. DNA for the CDR3: TGCAGCGTTGAAGCTAGCTCGGAGACCCAGTACTTC. Protein sequence: CSVEASSETQYF.

This chain links TRBV15 with TRBJ2-7, with 11 nucleotides matching TRBD1. The germline gives CDR1 LNHNV, CDR2 YYDKDF (reference sequence). V shed 11 bases and J 5 bases; nucleotides not matched to a gene: 5. The CDR3 covers 12 residues. CDR3 in DNA: TGTGCCTGCGGGACAGGGGGTAACGAGCAGTACTTC. As protein: CACGTGGNEQYF. The complete variable domain, with remaining parts taken from reference TRBV15 and TRBJ2-7, reads DAMVIQNPRYQVTQFGKPVTLSCSQTLNHNVMYWYQQKSSQAPKLLFHYYDKDFNNEADTPDNFQSRRPNTSFCFLDIRSPGLGDTAMYLCACGTGGNEQYFGPGTRLTVT.

The chain couples TRBV5-1 to TRBJ1-3, with a possible D match to TRBD1 (6 bases). CDR3 length: 16 amino acids. CDR1 is SGHRS, CDR2 YFSETQ, per germline. V was trimmed by 0 bases and J by 0 bases, leaving 10 bases between them. CDR3 sequence reads: CASSLEGQYSGNTIYF. As DNA, the CDR3 is TGCGCCAGCAGCTTGGAAGGACAGTACTCTGGAAACACCATATATTTT. The full variable domain, with the rest looked up from reference TRBV5-1 and TRBJ1-3, is KAGVTQTPRYLIKTRGQQVTLSCSPISGHRSVSWYQQTPGQGLQFLFEYFSETQRNKGNFPGRFSGRQFSNSRSEMNVSTLELGDSALYLCASSLEGQYSGNTIYFGEGSWLTVV.

The chain is built from TRBV19 and TRBJ2-7; D gene ambiguous. Germline V CDR1 and CDR2: LNHDA, SQIVND (reference sequence). The CDR3 covers 15 residues. Deletions cut 3 bases from V and 2 bases from J, with 14 bases between. The CDR3 loop reads CASSIKPNEPYEQYF. CDR3 nucleotide sequence: TGTGCCAGTAGTATTAAACCGAATGAGCCCTACGAGCAGTACTTC.

The chain is built from TRBV19 and TRBJ1-3, with D tentatively TRBD1 (5 bases). Per the germline V gene, CDR1 is LNHDA and CDR2 is SQIVND (reference sequence). This CDR3 is 14 amino acids long. V was shortened by 3 bases and J by 4 bases, with 10 bases between the two germline ends. CDR3 DNA: TGTGCCAGTAGTATCGGAGGGGACGGAAACACCATATATTTT. Translating gives CASSIGGDGNTIYF. Based on the CDR3 plus reference TRBV19 and TRBJ1-3, the full variable domain is DGGITQSPKYLFRKEGQNVTLSCEQNLNHDAMYWYRQDPGQGLRLIYYSQIVNDFQKGDIAEGYSVSREKKESFPLTVTSAQKNPTAFYLCASSIGGDGNTIYFGEGSWLTVV.

The V gene is TRBV28, the J gene TRBJ2-7; possibly TRBD1 for D (5 bases). CDR1 is MDHEN and CDR2 is SYDVKM in the germline V gene. The CDR3 spans 12 residues. V shed 6 bases and J shed 3 bases, with 9 bases lying between them. The CDR3 loop reads CASSPDIYEQYF. CDR3 nucleotide sequence: TGTGCCAGCAGCCCGGACATCTACGAGCAGTACTTC.

V gene TRBV2 combines with J gene TRBJ1-2; perhaps TRBD1 as D (6 bases). The V gene's germline CDR1 is SNHLY and CDR2 FYNNEI. The CDR3 consists of 15 residues. Trimming removed 6 bases at V and 2 bases at J, with 16 bases between. CDR3 sequence: CASSLDRTVNYGYTF. The CDR3, as DNA: TGTGCCAGCAGCCTGGATAGGACAGTCAACTATGGCTACACCTTC.

The V gene is TRBV11-3, the J gene TRBJ2-2; weak D call: TRBD2 (6 bases). CDR1 and CDR2 from the germline V gene are SGHNT and YENEEA. The length of the CDR3 is 14 residues. V lost 1 base and J lost 4, with 7 bases in between. CDR3 in DNA: TGTGCCAGCAGCTTAGCCGGGAGCACCGGGGAGCTGTTTTTT. Its translation: CASSLAGSTGELFF.

J is TRBJ2-2 and V is TRBV12-5; possibly TRBD2 for D (5 bases). The CDR3 spans 19 residues. Germline loops: CDR1 LGHNT, CDR2 FRNRAP. Deletions cut 0 bases from V and 4 bases from J, with 21 bases between. CDR3 in amino acids: CASGLVLYITSASTGELFF. For the CDR3, the DNA is TGTGCTAGTGGTTTGGTACTTTATATAACTAGTGCAAGCACCGGGGAGCTGTTTTTT.

Here the CDR3 DNA reads TGTGCCAGCCTCCAGGGAGGTGAGCAGTTCTTC. This gives the protein CASLQGGEQFF. The chain carries TRBV25-1 and TRBJ2-1, with D perhaps TRBD2 (6 bases). The V end was cut by 8 bases, the J end by 9 bases, with 11 bases between. The CDR3 spans 11 residues. CDR1 is MGHDK and CDR2 is SYGVNS in the germline V gene.

The chain carries TRBV6-5 and TRBJ1-1; unclear D gene. V lost 5 bases, J lost 0 bases, and 10 bases lay in between. Germline values: CDR1 MNHEY, CDR2 SVGAGI. This CDR3 contains 14 residues. The CDR3 DNA follows: TGTGCCAGCAGTCTCCAGGCTTTGAACACTGAAGCTTTCTTT. It yields the protein CASSLQALNTEAFF.

The chain joins TRBV7-2 to TRBJ1-4, with 7 bases matching TRBD1. CDR1 SGHTA and CDR2 FQGNSA come from the germline V gene. This CDR3 comprises 14 residues. The V gene end was trimmed by 4 bases and the J gene end by 8 bases; junction bases not matched to a gene: 7. The CDR3 loop reads CASSSQGVGEKLFF. The CDR3 nucleotides read TGTGCCAGCAGCTCTCAGGGGGTCGGGGAAAAACTGTTTTTT.

V is TRBV27 and J is TRBJ2-5; weak D call: TRBD1 (6 bases). The CDR3 has 11 amino acids. Germline V gene sequence: CDR1 MNHEY, CDR2 SMNVEV (reference sequence). Written as DNA, the CDR3 is TGTGCGAACGAAACAGGGGAGACCCAGTACTTC. Its protein product is CANETGETQYF.

The chain links TRBV10-3 to TRBJ2-7, with TRBD2 matching 8 bases. Looked up from germline, CDR1 is ENHRY and CDR2 is SYGVKD. The length of the CDR3 is 13 residues. The junction had 12 bases not matched to a gene; V was cut back by 10 bases and J by 7 bases. The CDR3 DNA follows: TGTGCCACCGTAGCGGGGTGGGGTAGGGAGCAGTACTTC. This translates into CATVAGWGREQYF.

This clone occurred a few times. CDR3 nucleotides: TGTGCCAGTAGTATAGGGGAACAGGACTATGGCTACACCTTC. This encodes CASSIGEQDYGYTF. The chain is built from TRBV19 and TRBJ1-2; possible D gene TRBD1, 5 bases. CDR1 is LNHDA, CDR2 SQIVND, per germline (reference sequence). The length of the CDR3 is 14 residues. V gave up 1 base and J gave up 3 bases, with 9 bases separating them.

The chain links TRBV28 to TRBJ2-3; 7 bases are shared with TRBD1. V lost 5 bases and J lost 12; bases outside the gene matches: 11. The CDR3 is made up of 13 amino acids. Per germline, CDR1 MDHEN and CDR2 SYDVKM. The CDR3 nucleotides read TGTGCCAGCAGTGTCCCCTCCGGGACAGCCCAGTATTTT. Protein sequence: CASSVPSGTAQYF.

The chain links TRBV11-2 to TRBJ1-5; no definite D call. The CDR3 length is 16 residues. From germline, CDR1 is SGHAT and CDR2 FQNNGV. The germline V and J ends were trimmed by 0 bases and 0 bases, with 9 bases remaining between them. CDR3 loop: CASSLDGRYSNQPQHF. CDR3 nucleotides: TGTGCCAGCAGCTTAGATGGTCGGTATAGCAATCAGCCCCAGCATTTT.

This sequence joins TRBV5-6 and TRBJ1-4, with TRBD1 as a possible D gene (6 bases). Trimming removed 0 bases from V and 5 bases from J, with 11 bases in between. In germline, CDR1 is SGHDT, CDR2 YYEEEE. The CDR3 consists of 15 residues. The CDR3 loop is CASSLGGTKNEKLFF. The CDR3 nucleotides are TGTGCCAGCAGCTTGGGGGGGACAAAGAATGAAAAACTGTTTTTT.

This clone was detected once. V gene TRBV30 combines with J gene TRBJ1-2; D gene unclear. The V gene lost 3 bases and the J gene lost 2 bases, with 13 bases spanning the gap. Germline V gives CDR1 GTSNPN, CDR2 SVGIG (reference sequence). The CDR3 length is 14 residues. The CDR3 here is CAWSALAGNYGYTF. The DNA of the CDR3 is TGTGCCTGGAGCGCCCTCGCGGGCAACTATGGCTACACCTTC.

V usage is TRBV4-1 and J usage is TRBJ1-2; D ambiguous. The CDR3 loop spans 15 amino acids. CDR1 is MGHRA and CDR2 is YSYEKL in the germline V gene. Trimming pared 4 bases from V and 4 bases from J, leaving 16 bases between. The CDR3 DNA sequence: TGCGCCAGCAGCCCAGACTCGGCAGGCTCCTATGGCTACACCTTC. Translated: CASSPDSAGSYGYTF.

The chain couples TRBV7-2 to TRBJ1-1, with a possible D match to TRBD1 (6 bases). CDR3 length: 15 amino acids. V was pared by 1 base and J by 9 bases, with 18 bases between. From germline, CDR1 is SGHTA and CDR2 FQGNSA. The CDR3 bases are TGTGCCAGCAGCTTAGTAGGGGGAGTTTTTGGTCAAGCTTTCTTT. Translation: CASSLVGGVFGQAFF. Complete variable domain (other parts from reference TRBV7-2 and TRBJ1-1): GAGVSQSPSNKVTEKGKDVELRCDPISGHTALYWYRQSLGQGLEFLIYFQGNSAPDKSGLPSDRFSAERTGGSVSTLTIQRTQQEDSAVYLCASSLVGGVFGQAFFGQGTRLTVV.

The chain couples TRBV18 to TRBJ1-1; tentatively, D is TRBD1 (6 bases). The CDR3 consists of 15 residues. With 6 bases removed from V and 5 bases from J, the gap between germline ends came to 19 bases. Germline V gene lookup returns CDR1 KGHSH and CDR2 LQKENI. The CDR3 spells CASSPRTASMTEAFF. The CDR3 nucleotides are TGTGCCAGCTCCCCCAGGACAGCATCGATGACTGAAGCTTTCTTT. The whole variable domain, filled in from reference TRBV18 and TRBJ1-1, reads NAGVMQNPRHLVRRRGQEARLRCSPMKGHSHVYWYRQLPEEGLKFMVYLQKENIIDESGMPKERFSAEFPKEGPSILRIQQVVRGDSAAYFCASSPRTASMTEAFFGQGTRLTVV.

The chain is built from TRBV18 and TRBJ2-2, with 9 positions matching TRBD2. The CDR3 extends over 16 amino acids. Germline V gene data show CDR1 as KGHSH and CDR2 as LQKENI. V shed 5 bases and J 3 bases; nucleotides not matched to a gene: 7. This chain's CDR3 is CASSAPGLAYTGELFF. CDR3 DNA sequence: TGTGCCAGCTCAGCCCCGGGACTAGCTTACACCGGGGAGCTGTTTTTT. The full variable domain, its missing parts supplied by reference TRBV18 and TRBJ2-2, is NAGVMQNPRHLVRRRGQEARLRCSPMKGHSHVYWYRQLPEEGLKFMVYLQKENIIDESGMPKERFSAEFPKEGPSILRIQQVVRGDSAAYFCASSAPGLAYTGELFFGEGSRLTVL.

The chain uses TRBV4-3 and TRBJ2-2, with a tentative D call TRBD2 (5 bases). The CDR3 contains 19 residues. V gave up 4 bases and J gave up 7 bases, with 28 bases separating them. Germline V gives CDR1 LGHNA, CDR2 YSLEER. Written as DNA, the CDR3 is TGCGCCAGCAGCCGGCTCCTCAGCGGTACAGTGGCCCGGGGCGGGGAGCTGTTTTTT. Translating it yields CASSRLLSGTVARGGELFF.

This chain joins TRBV2 and TRBJ2-2; no reliable D call. From germline, CDR1 is SNHLY and CDR2 FYNNEI. The length of the CDR3 is 15 residues. V was pared by 3 bases and J by 0 bases, with 8 bases between. CDR3 sequence reads: CASSDWRTNTGELFF. The CDR3 DNA follows: TGTGCCAGCAGTGACTGGCGGACGAACACCGGGGAGCTGTTTTTT.

The chain uses TRBV4-1 and TRBJ2-3, with 7 nucleotides matching TRBD2. Germline values: CDR1 MGHRA, CDR2 YSYEKL. Trimming cost V 4 bases and J 4 bases; bases outside gene matches: 17. The CDR3 consists of 18 residues. As DNA, the CDR3 is TGCGCCAGCAGCCTCACAAGATATCCGGGAGGTAGCCCAGATACGCAGTATTTT. Amino acid sequence: CASSLTRYPGGSPDTQYF.